This is a list of T cell receptor beta chains from one sample in a study of spatial heterogeneity in lung cancer. TCRdb recomputed calls from the 5' RACE reads with MiXCR, one row per CDR3 protein. The data contain 12,000 to 15,000 distinct CDR3 sequences, 7% to 9% of them singletons. This material consisted of PBMCs, taken at surgery. The receptors were gathered from a female donor with early-stage non-small cell lung cancer. The CDR3 runs from the conserved cysteine through the conserved F or W. Each record gives: J gene, clone size, V gene, D gene, CDR3 protein, CDR3 DNA. The D gene is left open where the match is weak. Part of the rows lack a size; the others show once, few, many or a class for expanded clones.

j_gene: TRBJ2-7; abundance: many; v_gene: TRBV12-3/TRBV12-4; d_gene: -; CDR3aa: CASSPRTVYEQYF; CDR3nt: TGTGCCAGCAGTCCCCGGACAGTTTACGAGCAGTACTTC
j_gene: TRBJ1-1; abundance: many; v_gene: TRBV20-1; d_gene: -; CDR3aa: CSARDEFVGALTEAFF; CDR3nt: TGCAGTGCTAGAGATGAGTTTGTTGGGGCCCTCACTGAAGCTTTCTTT
j_gene: TRBJ2-1; abundance: few; v_gene: TRBV5-5; d_gene: -; CDR3aa: CASNLDYSYNEQFF; CDR3nt: TGTGCCAGCAATCTGGATTACTCCTACAATGAGCAGTTCTTC
j_gene: TRBJ2-5; abundance: many; v_gene: TRBV28; d_gene: TRBD1; CDR3aa: CASSLRTGAFQETQYF; CDR3nt: TGTGCCAGCAGTTTAAGGACAGGGGCCTTCCAAGAGACCCAGTACTTC
j_gene: TRBJ2-7; abundance: many; v_gene: TRBV20-1; d_gene: TRBD2; CDR3aa: CSAPTSGGGRSYEQYF; CDR3nt: TGCAGTGCTCCCACTAGCGGGGGGGGACGGTCCTACGAGCAGTACTTC
j_gene: TRBJ2-7; abundance: many; v_gene: TRBV5-1; d_gene: -; CDR3aa: CASSLDLFYEQYF; CDR3nt: TGCGCCAGCAGCTTGGACCTTTTCTACGAGCAGTACTTC
j_gene: TRBJ2-5; abundance: many; v_gene: TRBV12-3/TRBV12-4; d_gene: -; CDR3aa: CASSLVGGEWETQYF; CDR3nt: TGTGCCAGCAGTTTAGTCGGTGGGGAGTGGGAGACCCAGTACTTC
j_gene: TRBJ2-1; abundance: many; v_gene: TRBV29-1; d_gene: -; CDR3aa: CSAVTSLGANEQFF; CDR3nt: TGCAGCGCCGTAACTAGCCTAGGAGCCAATGAGCAGTTCTTC
j_gene: TRBJ2-7; abundance: many; v_gene: TRBV20-1; d_gene: -; CDR3aa: CSAPPAGSYEQYF; CDR3nt: TGCAGTGCTCCCCCCGCCGGGAGCTACGAGCAGTACTTC
j_gene: TRBJ2-3; abundance: many; v_gene: TRBV5-1; d_gene: -; CDR3aa: CASSLGSTDTQYF; CDR3nt: TGCGCCAGCAGCTTGGGTAGCACAGATACGCAGTATTTT
j_gene: TRBJ1-1; abundance: many; v_gene: TRBV20-1; d_gene: TRBD1; CDR3aa: CSARDPRTGMNTEAFF; CDR3nt: TGCAGTGCTAGAGACCCCCGGACAGGTATGAACACTGAAGCTTTCTTT
j_gene: TRBJ2-5; abundance: many; v_gene: TRBV14; d_gene: -; CDR3aa: CASSLFGAKETQYF; CDR3nt: TGTGCCAGCAGCCTCTTTGGGGCCAAAGAGACCCAGTACTTC
j_gene: TRBJ2-5; abundance: few; v_gene: TRBV10-3; d_gene: -; CDR3aa: CAISESTDRETQYF; CDR3nt: TGTGCCATCAGTGAATCTACAGATCGAGAGACCCAGTACTTC
j_gene: TRBJ1-1; abundance: few; v_gene: TRBV18; d_gene: TRBD1; CDR3aa: CASSPGQMNTEAFF; CDR3nt: TGTGCCAGCTCCCCGGGACAGATGAACACTGAAGCTTTCTTT
j_gene: TRBJ1-1; abundance: many; v_gene: TRBV5-1; d_gene: TRBD1; CDR3aa: CASSLGDRLMNTEAFF; CDR3nt: TGCGCCAGCAGCTTGGGGGACAGACTAATGAACACTGAAGCTTTCTTT
j_gene: TRBJ2-7; abundance: many; v_gene: TRBV28; d_gene: -; CDR3aa: CASSLLNRIYEQYF; CDR3nt: TGTGCCAGCAGTCTCCTGAACCGGATCTACGAGCAGTACTTC
j_gene: TRBJ1-1; abundance: -; v_gene: TRBV12-3/TRBV12-4; d_gene: -; CDR3aa: CASSLVPGNTEAFF; CDR3nt: TGTGCCAGCAGTTTAGTTCCAGGGAACACTGAAGCTTTCTTT
j_gene: TRBJ1-1; abundance: many; v_gene: TRBV10-3; d_gene: -; CDR3aa: CATGEIAEAFF; CDR3nt: TGTGCCACGGGGGAGATAGCTGAAGCTTTCTTT
j_gene: TRBJ2-5; abundance: few; v_gene: TRBV29-1; d_gene: -; CDR3aa: CSVDRFGETQYF; CDR3nt: TGCAGCGTCGACAGGTTTGGAGAGACCCAGTACTTC
j_gene: TRBJ2-5; abundance: many; v_gene: TRBV7-9; d_gene: TRBD2; CDR3aa: CASSPRTSGVLETQYF; CDR3nt: TGTGCCAGCAGCCCCCGGACTAGCGGGGTGCTGGAGACCCAGTACTTC
j_gene: TRBJ2-1; abundance: many; v_gene: TRBV10-2; d_gene: TRBD2; CDR3aa: CASSGTIYEQFF; CDR3nt: TGCGCCAGCAGCGGGACTATCTATGAGCAGTTCTTC
j_gene: TRBJ2-1; abundance: many; v_gene: TRBV18; d_gene: -; CDR3aa: CASSFGYEQFF; CDR3nt: TGTGCCAGCTCTTTCGGGTATGAGCAGTTCTTC
j_gene: TRBJ2-7; abundance: medium-sized; v_gene: TRBV10-1; d_gene: TRBD1; CDR3aa: CATLGTGQCGEQYF; CDR3nt: TGCGCCACCCTTGGGACAGGGCAGTGTGGAGAGCAGTACTTC
j_gene: TRBJ2-7; abundance: many; v_gene: TRBV11-2; d_gene: -; CDR3aa: CASSLEGAGEQYF; CDR3nt: TGTGCCAGCAGCTTGGAGGGGGCTGGGGAGCAGTACTTC
j_gene: TRBJ2-7; abundance: -; v_gene: TRBV6-8; d_gene: TRBD2; CDR3aa: CASSLGDSGSYEQYF; CDR3nt: TGTGCCAGCAGTTTGGGAGATAGCGGGTCCTACGAGCAGTACTTC
j_gene: TRBJ2-3; abundance: -; v_gene: TRBV10-3; d_gene: -; CDR3aa: CAISYGQEDQDTQYF; CDR3nt: TGTGCCATCAGTTACGGACAAGAGGACCAAGATACGCAGTATTTT
j_gene: TRBJ2-5; abundance: few; v_gene: TRBV21-1; d_gene: -; CDR3aa: CASSKGKQGYQETQYF; CDR3nt: TGTGCCAGCAGCAAAGGCAAGCAGGGATACCAAGAGACCCAGTACTTC